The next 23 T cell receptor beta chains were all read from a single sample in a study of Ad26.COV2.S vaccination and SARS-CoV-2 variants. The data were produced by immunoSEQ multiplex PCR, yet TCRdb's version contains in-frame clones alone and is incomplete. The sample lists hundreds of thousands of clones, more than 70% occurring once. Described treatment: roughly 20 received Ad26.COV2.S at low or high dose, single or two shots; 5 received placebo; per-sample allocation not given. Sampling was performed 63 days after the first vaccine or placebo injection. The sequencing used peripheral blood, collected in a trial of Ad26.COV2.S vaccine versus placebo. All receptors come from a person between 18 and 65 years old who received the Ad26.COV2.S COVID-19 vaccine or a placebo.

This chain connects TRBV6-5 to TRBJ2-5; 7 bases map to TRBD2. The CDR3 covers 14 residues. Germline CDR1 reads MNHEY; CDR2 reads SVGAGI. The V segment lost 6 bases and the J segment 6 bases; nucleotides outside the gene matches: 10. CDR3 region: CASRGLIGEKTQYF. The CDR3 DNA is TGTGCCAGCAGGGGACTAATCGGGGAAAAGACCCAGTACTTC.

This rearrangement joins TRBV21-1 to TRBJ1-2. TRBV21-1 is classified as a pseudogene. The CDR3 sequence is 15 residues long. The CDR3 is CASSKAPHGTYGYTF. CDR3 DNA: TGTGCCAGCAGCAAAGCGCCGCACGGAACCTATGGCTACACCTTC.

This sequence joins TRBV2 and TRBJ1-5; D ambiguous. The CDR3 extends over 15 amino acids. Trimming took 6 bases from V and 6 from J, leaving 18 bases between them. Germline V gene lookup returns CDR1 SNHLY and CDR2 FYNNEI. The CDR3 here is CASSAEGRNGQPQHF. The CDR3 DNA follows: TGTGCCAGCAGCGCTGAAGGGAGGAACGGTCAGCCCCAGCATTTT.

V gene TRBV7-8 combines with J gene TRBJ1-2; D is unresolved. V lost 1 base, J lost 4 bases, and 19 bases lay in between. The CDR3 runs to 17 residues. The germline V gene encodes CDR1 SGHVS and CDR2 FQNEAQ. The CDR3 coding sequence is TGTGCCAGCAGCTTAGTATCTGGGTCCCTCTCGCTCTATGGCTACACCTTC. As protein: CASSLVSGSLSLYGYTF.

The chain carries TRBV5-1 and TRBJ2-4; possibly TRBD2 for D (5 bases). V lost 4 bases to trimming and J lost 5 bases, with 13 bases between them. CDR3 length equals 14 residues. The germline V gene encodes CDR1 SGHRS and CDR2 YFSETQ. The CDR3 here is CASSPLGTQNIQYF. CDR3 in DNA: TGCGCCAGCAGCCCACTAGGTACGCAAAACATTCAGTACTTC.

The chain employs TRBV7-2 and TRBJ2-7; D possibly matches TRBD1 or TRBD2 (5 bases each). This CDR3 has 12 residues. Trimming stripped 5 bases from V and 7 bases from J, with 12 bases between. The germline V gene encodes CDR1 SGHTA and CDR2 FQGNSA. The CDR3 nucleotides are TGTGCCAGCAGCCTGGGGACGGAGGAGCAGTACTTC. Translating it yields CASSLGTEEQYF. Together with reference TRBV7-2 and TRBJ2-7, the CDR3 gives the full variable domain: GAGVSQSPSNKVTEKGKDVELRCDPISGHTALYWYRQSLGQGLEFLIYFQGNSAPDKSGLPSDRFSAERTGGSVSTLTIQRTQQEDSAVYLCASSLGTEEQYFGPGTRLTVT.

The DNA for the CDR3 is TGTGCCAGCAGCCCTTCAGGGGGCGCAACTGAAGCTTTCTTT. As protein: CASSPSGGATEAFF. This chain uses TRBV7-9 with TRBJ1-1; 8 nucleotides agree with TRBD1. Germline CDR1 is SEHNR and CDR2 is FQNEAQ (reference sequence). This CDR3 spans 14 amino acids. V trimming: 5 bases; J trimming: 5 bases; junction bases outside the gene matches: 7.

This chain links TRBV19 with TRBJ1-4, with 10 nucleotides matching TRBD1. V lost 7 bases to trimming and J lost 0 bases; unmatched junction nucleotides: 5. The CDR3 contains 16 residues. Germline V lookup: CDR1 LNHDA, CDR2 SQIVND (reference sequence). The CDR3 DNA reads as TGTGCCAGTACTAGGGGGACAGGGGCAACTAATGAAAAACTGTTTTTT. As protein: CASTRGTGATNEKLFF.

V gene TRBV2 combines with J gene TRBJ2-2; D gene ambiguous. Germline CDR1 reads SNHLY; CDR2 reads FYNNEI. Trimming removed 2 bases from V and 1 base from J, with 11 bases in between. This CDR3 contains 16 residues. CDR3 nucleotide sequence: TGTGCCAGCAGTGAAAGGGTGTATATGAACACCGGGGAGCTGTTTTTT. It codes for CASSERVYMNTGELFF.

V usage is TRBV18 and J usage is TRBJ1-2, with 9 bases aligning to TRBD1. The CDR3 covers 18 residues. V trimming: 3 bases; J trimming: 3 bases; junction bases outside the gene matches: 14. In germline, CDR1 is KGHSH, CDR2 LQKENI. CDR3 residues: CASSPLFPGQGQDYGYTF. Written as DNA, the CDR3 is TGTGCCAGCTCACCCCTATTCCCGGGACAGGGACAGGACTATGGCTACACCTTC.

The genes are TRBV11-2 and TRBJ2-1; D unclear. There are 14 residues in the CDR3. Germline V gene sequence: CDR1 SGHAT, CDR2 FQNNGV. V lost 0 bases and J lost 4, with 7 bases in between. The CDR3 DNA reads TGTGCCAGCAGCTTAGACCGCGTGTACAATGAGCAGTTCTTC. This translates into CASSLDRVYNEQFF. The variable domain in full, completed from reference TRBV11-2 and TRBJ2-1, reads EAGVAQSPRYKIIEKRQSVAFWCNPISGHATLYWYQQILGQGPKLLIQFQNNGVVDDSQLPKDRFSAERLKGVDSTLKIQPAKLEDSAVYLCASSLDRVYNEQFFGPGTRLTVL.

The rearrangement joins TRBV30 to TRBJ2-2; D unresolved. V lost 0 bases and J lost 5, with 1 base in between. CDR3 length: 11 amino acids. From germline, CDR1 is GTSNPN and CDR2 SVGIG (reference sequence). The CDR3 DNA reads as TGTGCCTGGAGTGTGACCGGGGAGCTGTTTTTT. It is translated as CAWSVTGELFF.

DNA of the CDR3: TGTGCCAGCAGCTTCCTAGGAGGAGGGAAAGGCTACACCTTC. This encodes CASSFLGGGKGYTF. The genes are TRBV5-4 and TRBJ1-2; D unclear. The CDR3 runs 14 residues. CDR1 is SGHNT and CDR2 is YYREEE in the germline V gene (reference sequence). Trimming removed 2 bases at V and 8 bases at J, with 16 bases between.

CDR3 loop: CATSDLWTSGDTQYF. DNA for the CDR3: TGTGCCACCAGTGATTTGTGGACTAGCGGGGATACGCAGTATTTT. This chain connects TRBV24-1 to TRBJ2-3; 11 nucleotides match TRBD2. Germline CDR1 reads KGHDR; CDR2 reads SFDVKD. V gave up 0 bases and J gave up 6 bases; unmatched junction bases: 1. The CDR3 consists of 15 residues.

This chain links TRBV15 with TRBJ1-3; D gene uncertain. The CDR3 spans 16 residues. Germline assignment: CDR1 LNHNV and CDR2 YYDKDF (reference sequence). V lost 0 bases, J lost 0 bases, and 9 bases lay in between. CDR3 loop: CATSRDRHTSGNTIYF. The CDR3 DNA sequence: TGTGCCACCAGCAGAGATCGCCACACCTCTGGAAACACCATATATTTT.

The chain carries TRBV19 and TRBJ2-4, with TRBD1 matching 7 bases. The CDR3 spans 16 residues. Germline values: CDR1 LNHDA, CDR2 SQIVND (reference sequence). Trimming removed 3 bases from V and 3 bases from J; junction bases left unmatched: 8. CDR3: CASSISGTVIKNIQYF. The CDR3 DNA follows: TGTGCCAGTAGTATTTCGGGGACAGTCATCAAAAACATTCAGTACTTC.

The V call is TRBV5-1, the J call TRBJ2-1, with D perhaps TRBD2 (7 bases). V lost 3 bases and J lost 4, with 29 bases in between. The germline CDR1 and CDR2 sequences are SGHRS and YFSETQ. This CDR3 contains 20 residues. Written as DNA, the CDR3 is TGCGCCAGCAGCTATACACAGGGAGGTAGCGGGTCGCCCTTATACAATGAGCAGTTCTTC. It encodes CASSYTQGGSGSPLYNEQFF.

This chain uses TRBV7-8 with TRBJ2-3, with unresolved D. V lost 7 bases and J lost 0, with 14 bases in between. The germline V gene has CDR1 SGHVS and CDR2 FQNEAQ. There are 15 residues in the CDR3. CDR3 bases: TGTGCCAGCACCCCTGGTCGGACCAGCACAGATACGCAGTATTTT. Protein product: CASTPGRTSTDTQYF.

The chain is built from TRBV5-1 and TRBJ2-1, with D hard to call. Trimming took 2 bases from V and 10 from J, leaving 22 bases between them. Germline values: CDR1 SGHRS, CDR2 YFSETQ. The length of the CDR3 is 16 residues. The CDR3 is CASSLLKMTSSDEQFF. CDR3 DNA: TGCGCCAGCAGCTTACTAAAAATGACGTCGTCGGACGAGCAGTTCTTC. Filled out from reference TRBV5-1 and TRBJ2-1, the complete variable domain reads KAGVTQTPRYLIKTRGQQVTLSCSPISGHRSVSWYQQTPGQGLQFLFEYFSETQRNKGNFPGRFSGRQFSNSRSEMNVSTLELGDSALYLCASSLLKMTSSDEQFFGPGTRLTVL.

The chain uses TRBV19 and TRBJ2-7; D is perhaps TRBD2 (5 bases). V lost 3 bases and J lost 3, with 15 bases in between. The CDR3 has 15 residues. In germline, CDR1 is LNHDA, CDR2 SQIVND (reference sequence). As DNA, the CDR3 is TGTGCCAGTAGTATCGGGTTGTCGGGGATCTACGAGCAGTACTTC. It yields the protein CASSIGLSGIYEQYF.

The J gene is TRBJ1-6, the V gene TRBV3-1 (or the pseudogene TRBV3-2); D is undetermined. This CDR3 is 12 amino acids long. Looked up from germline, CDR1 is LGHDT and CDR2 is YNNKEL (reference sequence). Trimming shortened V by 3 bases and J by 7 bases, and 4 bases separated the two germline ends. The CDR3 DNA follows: TGTGCCAGCAGCCACCAAAATTCACCCCTCCACTTT. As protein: CASSHQNSPLHF.

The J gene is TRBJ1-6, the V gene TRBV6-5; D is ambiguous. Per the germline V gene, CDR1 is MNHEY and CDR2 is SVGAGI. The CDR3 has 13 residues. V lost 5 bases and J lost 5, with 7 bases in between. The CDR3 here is CASSKQHNSPLHF. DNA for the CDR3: TGTGCCAGCAGTAAACAGCATAATTCACCCCTCCACTTT.

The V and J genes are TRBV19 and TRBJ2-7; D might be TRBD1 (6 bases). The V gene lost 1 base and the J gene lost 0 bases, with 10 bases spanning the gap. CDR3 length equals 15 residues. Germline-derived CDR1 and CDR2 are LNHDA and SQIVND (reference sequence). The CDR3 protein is CASSIAGQPSYEQYF. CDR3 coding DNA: TGTGCCAGTAGTATAGCAGGACAGCCCTCCTACGAGCAGTACTTC.